This T cell receptor (beta chain) was captured in a study of cytomegalovirus exposure and HLA in healthy donors. The primer mix had 60 Vbeta and 13 Jbeta primers. Sequenced by immunoSEQ multiplex PCR; TCRdb stores in-frame clones only, minus some. The repertoire holds about 190,000 clones, 84% seen once, with about 2.6% in the top ten. The CDR3 is 18 amino acids. Germline CDR1 reads SGDLS; CDR2 reads YYNGEE. Unmatched junction bases numbered 7, after V lost 3 bases and J lost 0 bases. This receptor was taken from a woman aged 45-65 years in good health and CMV-seropositive. What was sequenced was PBMCs. This chain joins TRBV9 and TRBJ2-1, with TRBD2 matching over 12 bases. The CDR3 is CASSALAGGLSSYNEQFF. CDR3 bases: TGTGCCAGCAGCGCCCTAGCGGGGGGGCTTAGCTCCTACAATGAGCAGTTCTTC.